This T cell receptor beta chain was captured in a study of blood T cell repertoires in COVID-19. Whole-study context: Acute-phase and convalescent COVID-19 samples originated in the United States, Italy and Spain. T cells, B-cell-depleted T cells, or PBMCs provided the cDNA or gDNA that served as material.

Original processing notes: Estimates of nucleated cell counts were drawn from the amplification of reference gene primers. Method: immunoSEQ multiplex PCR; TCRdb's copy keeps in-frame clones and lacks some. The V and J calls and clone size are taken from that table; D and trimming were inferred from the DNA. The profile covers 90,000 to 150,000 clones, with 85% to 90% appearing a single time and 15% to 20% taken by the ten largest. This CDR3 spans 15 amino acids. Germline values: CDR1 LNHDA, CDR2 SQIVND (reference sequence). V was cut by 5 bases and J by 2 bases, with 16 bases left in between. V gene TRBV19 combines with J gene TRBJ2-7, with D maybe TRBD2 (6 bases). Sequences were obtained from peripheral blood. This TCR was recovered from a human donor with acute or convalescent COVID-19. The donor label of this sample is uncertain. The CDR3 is CASSWGVADTYEQYF. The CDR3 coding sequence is TGTGCCAGTAGTTGGGGAGTAGCGGACACCTACGAGCAGTACTTC.